The rows below give T cell receptor beta chains drawn from one sample of a study of identical twins. TCRdb ran MiXCR on the 5' RACE reads and lists one entry per CDR3 protein. Among hundreds of thousands of distinct CDR3 sequences listed, 8.6% were seen once. The data were also submitted as part of a second study, on yellow fever vaccine responses in identical twins.

Sequenced material: PBMCs. The receptors derive from a woman aged 18 to 35 in good health. Both conserved end residues are part of each CDR3. A D gene is named only where the DNA matches it firmly. Clone size appears in some rows only: once, few, many, or a class for an expanded clone.

j_call,v_call,d_call,clone_size,cdr3_nt,cdr3_aa
TRBJ2-3,TRBV7-2,.,.,TGTGCCAGCAGCTTTTCTCCGACCACAGATACGCAGTATTTT,CASSFSPTTDTQYF
TRBJ2-7,TRBV20-1,.,few,TGCAGTGCTAGAGATGAGGGGACTTACTACGAGCAGTACTTC,CSARDEGTYYEQYF
TRBJ1-4,TRBV20-1,.,few,TGCAGTGCGGTCAGCACGGATGAAAAACTGTTTTTT,CSAVSTDEKLFF
TRBJ2-1,TRBV14,.,.,TGTGCCAGCAGCCAGGGGGCTCTCAATGAGCAGTTCTTC,CASSQGALNEQFF
TRBJ2-6,TRBV6-2/TRBV6-3,TRBD2,few,TGTGCCAGCAGTTACTCCCTAGCGGGGACTCTCGGGGCCAACGTCCTGACTTTC,CASSYSLAGTLGANVLTF
TRBJ2-3,TRBV4-2,TRBD2,many,TGTGCCAGCAGCCAAGCCCTAGCGGGGGGCGACACAGATACGCAGTATTTT,CASSQALAGGDTDTQYF
TRBJ2-7,TRBV28,TRBD2,.,TGTGCCACCGTAGCGGGGAGCTCCTACGAGCAGTACTTC,CATVAGSSYEQYF
TRBJ2-7,TRBV6-1,.,.,TGTGCCAGCAGTGGATCAGGTGGGCGCTGGAATCTCTACGAGCAGTACTTC,CASSGSGGRWNLYEQYF
TRBJ1-1,TRBV7-8,TRBD1,many,TGTGCCAGCAGCGGCAGGGGGAGCAACACTGAAGCTTTCTTT,CASSGRGSNTEAFF
TRBJ2-6,TRBV28,.,.,TGTGCCAGCAGTTCTCCGGGACGGGAATCTTCTGGGGCCAACGTCCTGACTTTC,CASSSPGRESSGANVLTF
TRBJ2-1,TRBV19,.,.,TGTGCCAGTAGTATAAGAGGGTTGGATGAGCAGTTCTTC,CASSIRGLDEQFF
TRBJ1-3,TRBV21-1,.,few,TGTGCCAGCATCGACAATATTGGAAACACCATATATTTT,CASIDNIGNTIYF
TRBJ2-2,TRBV29-1,.,.,TGCAGCGTTGAGAGGTCGCGGAACACCGGGGAGCTGTTTTTT,CSVERSRNTGELFF
TRBJ1-1,TRBV10-3,TRBD1,.,TGTGCCATCAGTGAGGCCGGGACAGGGTACACTGAAGCTTTCTTT,CAISEAGTGYTEAFF
TRBJ2-1,TRBV4-2,.,few,TGTGCCAGCAGCCAAGACGTTGCTGGCTCCTACAATGAGCAGTTCTTC,CASSQDVAGSYNEQFF
TRBJ2-7,TRBV7-9,TRBD1,many,TGTGCCAGCAGCCTCGGACAGGGCCCAGGGGACGAGCAGTACTTC,CASSLGQGPGDEQYF
TRBJ2-1,TRBV12-3/TRBV12-4,TRBD2,many,TGTGCCAGCAATCTAGCGGGAGGGGTGAGGGAGCAGTTCTTC,CASNLAGGVREQFF
TRBJ2-7,TRBV12-3/TRBV12-4,.,many,TGTGCCAGCAGTTTGAAAGAAAACTACGAGCAGTACTTC,CASSLKENYEQYF
TRBJ2-1,TRBV19,.,.,TGTGCCAGTAGTATCCCCCCCCCGCGGGCCCCGGGCAATGAGCAGTTCTTC,CASSIPPPRAPGNEQFF
TRBJ2-5,TRBV2,TRBD2,.,TGTGCCAGCGAAACAACCGGGGGGGCTGAGACCCAGTACTTC,CASETTGGAETQYF
TRBJ2-1,TRBV7-6,.,.,TGTGCCAGCAGCCCCGAGGCGGATTACAATGAGCAGTTCTTC,CASSPEADYNEQFF
TRBJ2-7,TRBV6-2/TRBV6-3,.,few,TGTGCCAGCACCAAGGGTGTCGAGCAGTACTTC,CASTKGVEQYF
TRBJ2-1,TRBV10-3,TRBD2,.,TGTGCCATCAGTTCTCGGACTAGCGGGAGGGAAACTTACAATGAGCAGTTCTTC,CAISSRTSGRETYNEQFF
TRBJ1-6,TRBV6-4,TRBD1,many,TGTGCCAGCAGTCGGGGACAGGGGACTTTTTCCCCCTATAATTCACCCCTCCACTTT,CASSRGQGTFSPYNSPLHF
TRBJ2-7,TRBV20-1,TRBD1,.,TGCAGTGCTAGAGACCTGGACAGGGGGCTGTACGAGCAGTACTTC,CSARDLDRGLYEQYF
TRBJ1-2,TRBV7-2,.,.,TGTGCCAGCAGGCTAGCAGGGGACCATGGCTACACCTTC,CASRLAGDHGYTF
TRBJ2-3,TRBV3-1,TRBD2,once,TGTGCCAGCAGCCATCGGGGGGGGCAGTATTTT,CASSHRGGQYF
TRBJ2-1,TRBV14,.,.,TGTGCCAGCAGCCAATCCGGCGGCGGTGAGCAGTTCTTC,CASSQSGGGEQFF